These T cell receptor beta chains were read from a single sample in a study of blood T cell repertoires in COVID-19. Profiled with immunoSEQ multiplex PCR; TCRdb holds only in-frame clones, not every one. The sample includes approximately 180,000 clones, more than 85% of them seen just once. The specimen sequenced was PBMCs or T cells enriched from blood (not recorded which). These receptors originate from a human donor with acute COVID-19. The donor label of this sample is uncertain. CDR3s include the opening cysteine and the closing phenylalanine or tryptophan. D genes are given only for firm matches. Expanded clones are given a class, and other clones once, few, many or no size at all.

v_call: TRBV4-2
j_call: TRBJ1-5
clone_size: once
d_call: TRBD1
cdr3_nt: TGTGCCAGCAGCGTGACAGGGGGTAGTTTTCAGCCCCAGCATTTT
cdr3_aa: CASSVTGGSFQPQHF

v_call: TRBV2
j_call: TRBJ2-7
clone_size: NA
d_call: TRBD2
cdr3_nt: TGTGCCAGCACCCAACTAGCGGGGGCTAGCGAGCAGTACTTC
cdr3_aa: CASTQLAGASEQYF

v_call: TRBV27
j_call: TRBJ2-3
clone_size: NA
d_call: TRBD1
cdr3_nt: TGTGCCAGCAGTAAAGGGACAGGGGTCACAGATACGCAGTATTTT
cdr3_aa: CASSKGTGVTDTQYF

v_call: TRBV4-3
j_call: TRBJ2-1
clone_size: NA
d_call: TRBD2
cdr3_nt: TGCGCCAGCAGCCCCCGGGCTAGCGGGTTTTACAATGAGCAGTTCTTC
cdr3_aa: CASSPRASGFYNEQFF

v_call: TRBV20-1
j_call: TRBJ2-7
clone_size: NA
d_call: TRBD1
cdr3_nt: TGCAGTGCTAGTCGGGGACAGACCTACGAGCAGTACTTC
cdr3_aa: CSASRGQTYEQYF

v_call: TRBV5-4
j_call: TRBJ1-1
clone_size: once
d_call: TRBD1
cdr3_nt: TGTGCCAGCAGCTCCACAGGGGGCCCTAACGCTGAAGCTTTCTTT
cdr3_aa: CASSSTGGPNAEAFF

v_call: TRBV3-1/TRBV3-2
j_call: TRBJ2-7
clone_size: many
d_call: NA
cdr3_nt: TGTGCCAGCAGCCAAGTCAGGGAAAGGACGATCTATGACGAGCAGTACTTC
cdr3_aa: CASSQVRERTIYDEQYF

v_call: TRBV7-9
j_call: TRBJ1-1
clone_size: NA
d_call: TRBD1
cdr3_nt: TGTGCCAGCAGCCCGTCCGACAGGGGCGCTTTCTTT
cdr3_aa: CASSPSDRGAFF

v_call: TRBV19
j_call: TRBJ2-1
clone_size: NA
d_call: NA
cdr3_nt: TGTGCCAGTAGTATAGGTGTCAGGGGTTCAGACAATGAGCAGTTCTTC
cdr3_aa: CASSIGVRGSDNEQFF

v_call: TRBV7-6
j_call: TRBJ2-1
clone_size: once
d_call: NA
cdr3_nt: TGTGCCAGCAGCATAACCGGGACATTTGGGAATGAGCAGTTCTTC
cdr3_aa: CASSITGTFGNEQFF

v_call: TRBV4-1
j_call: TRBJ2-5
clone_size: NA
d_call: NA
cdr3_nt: TGCGCCAGCAGATCCGCGGAGGGGCGCGGGGCTCAAGAGACCCAGTACTTC
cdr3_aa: CASRSAEGRGAQETQYF

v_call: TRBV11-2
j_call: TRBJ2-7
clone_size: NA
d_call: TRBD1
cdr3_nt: TGTGCCAGCAGCTTAGATCCGGGACAGACCTACGAGCAGTACTTC
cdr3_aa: CASSLDPGQTYEQYF

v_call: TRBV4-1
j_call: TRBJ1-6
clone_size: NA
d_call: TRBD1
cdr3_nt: TGCGCCAGCAGCCAAGTAGGGGTTGACAGGGCCTACTCGCCCCTCCACTTT
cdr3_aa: CASSQVGVDRAYSPLHF

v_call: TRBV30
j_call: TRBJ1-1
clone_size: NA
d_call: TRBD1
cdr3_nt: TGTGCCTGGGGGGGGGACAGGTCTCCTGAAGCTTTCTTT
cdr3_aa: CAWGGDRSPEAFF

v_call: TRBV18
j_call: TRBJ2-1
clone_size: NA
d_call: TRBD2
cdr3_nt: TGTGCCAGCTCACCACCGACGGGGGGTTTGAAAGGTGAGCAGTTCTTC
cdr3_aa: CASSPPTGGLKGEQFF

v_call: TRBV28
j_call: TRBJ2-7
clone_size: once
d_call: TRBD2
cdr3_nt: TGTGCCAGCTCCCCTCTCCTAGCGGCCGACACCTACGAGCAGTACTTC
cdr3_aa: CASSPLLAADTYEQYF

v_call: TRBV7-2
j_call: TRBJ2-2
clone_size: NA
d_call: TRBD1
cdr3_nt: TGTGCCAGCAGCCCCCCTCTAAGCTCTCCGGACAGGGTTAACGGGGAGCTGTTTTTT
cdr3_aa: CASSPPLSSPDRVNGELFF

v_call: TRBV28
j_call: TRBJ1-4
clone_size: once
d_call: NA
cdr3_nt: TGTGCCAGCAGTCTCACTGGTAAACTGTTTTTT
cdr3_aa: CASSLTGKLFF